The 16 T cell receptor beta chains below all came from one sample that was sequenced in a study of blood T cell repertoires in COVID-19. Repertoires were generated with immunoSEQ multiplex PCR, while TCRdb's copy carries only in-frame clones and drops some. The sample contains about 43,000 clones, approximately 88% of which appear only once. The source material was peripheral blood. Receptors were obtained from a man aged 55 to 70 with active COVID-19.

The rearrangement links TRBV19 to TRBJ2-7, with 8 bases lining up with TRBD1. The junction had 10 bases not matched to a gene; V was cut back by 5 bases and J by 7 bases. Germline assignment: CDR1 LNHDA and CDR2 SQIVND (reference sequence). CDR3 length equals 14 residues. Written as DNA, the CDR3 is TGTGCCAGTAGTCCCCGGACAGGGCGGGGTGAGCAGTACTTC. It codes for CASSPRTGRGEQYF.

The chain employs TRBV5-4 and TRBJ2-7, with 8 bases matching TRBD1. From germline, CDR1 is SGHNT and CDR2 YYREEE (reference sequence). The CDR3 covers 13 residues. V was pared by 4 bases and J by 11 bases, with 11 bases of the junction left unmatched. The CDR3 DNA sequence: TGTGCCAGCAGCCTAGGACAGGGTCAAAATGAGTACTTC. Amino acids: CASSLGQGQNEYF.

V usage is TRBV4-1 and J usage is TRBJ2-3; 7 nucleotides line up with TRBD1. This CDR3 comprises 15 residues. The ends lost 4 bases at V and 3 bases at J; junction bases unmatched: 7. Germline V gene sequence: CDR1 MGHRA, CDR2 YSYEKL. The CDR3 loop is CASSRQGVGTDTQYF. CDR3 coding DNA: TGCGCCAGCAGCCGACAGGGCGTTGGGACAGATACGCAGTATTTT.

The gene calls are TRBV5-4 and TRBJ2-3; no clear D. Germline V gene sequence: CDR1 SGHNT, CDR2 YYREEE (reference sequence). The CDR3 is 14 residues long. The ends were cut back, 0 bases at V and 4 bases at J, with 9 bases in the middle. The CDR3 here is CASSLAQTADTQYF. The CDR3 region has the DNA TGTGCCAGCAGCTTGGCACAGACGGCAGATACGCAGTATTTT.

This clone was counted a few times. The chain combines TRBV7-3 with TRBJ1-3; D not resolved. The CDR3 consists of 15 residues. In germline, CDR1 is SGHTA, CDR2 FQGTGA. V gave up 5 bases and J gave up 0 bases, with 11 bases separating them. The CDR3 DNA sequence: TGTGCCAGCAGCCCCCATGGAGACTCTGGAAACACCATATATTTT. Protein product: CASSPHGDSGNTIYF.

For the CDR3, the DNA is TGTGCCAGTAGTATACGCAGGGGGATGAACACTGAAGCTTTCTTT. The encoded protein is CASSIRRGMNTEAFF. The rearrangement joins TRBV19 to TRBJ1-1; 7 bases line up with TRBD1. Germline assignment: CDR1 LNHDA and CDR2 SQIVND (reference sequence). The CDR3 length is 15 residues. V shed 2 bases and J 0 bases; nucleotides not matched to a gene: 3.

J is TRBJ2-1 and V is TRBV4-3, with D possibly being TRBD2 (7 bases). Deletions cut 1 base from V and 5 bases from J, with 18 bases between. CDR1 and CDR2 (germline): LGHNA, YSLEER. The CDR3 sequence is 17 residues long. Written as DNA, the CDR3 is TGCGCCAGCAGCCAAGTTGGTCGGGCGGGGGCAAACAATGAGCAGTTCTTC. Protein: CASSQVGRAGANNEQFF.

The chain has TRBV7-2 and TRBJ1-3; D is ambiguous. Trimming cost V 4 bases and J 2 bases, with 6 bases left between them. Germline V lookup: CDR1 SGHTA, CDR2 FQGNSA. The CDR3 has 13 residues. The CDR3: CASSWSPGNTIYF. CDR3 DNA sequence: TGTGCCAGCAGCTGGAGCCCTGGAAACACCATATATTTT.

This chain connects TRBV5-1 to TRBJ1-1; 9 nucleotides line up with TRBD1. After removal of 2 bases from V and 5 bases from J, the junction contained 4 bases not matched to a gene. Germline-derived CDR1 and CDR2 are SGHRS and YFSETQ. The CDR3 length is 14 residues. For the CDR3, the DNA is TGCGCCAGCAGCTTACCGACAGGGGGTACTGAAGCTTTCTTT. Its translation is CASSLPTGGTEAFF.

The chain combines TRBV30 with TRBJ1-2; TRBD1 matches 9 bases. The J segment lost 9 bases and the V segment lost 2 bases, leaving 13 bases of the junction unmatched. This CDR3 is built from 15 residues. Germline V gene data show CDR1 as GTSNPN and CDR2 as SVGIG (reference sequence). DNA of the CDR3: TGTGCCTGGAGTTCGATCCTTTCGACAGGGGGAAGCTACACCTTC. It codes for CAWSSILSTGGSYTF.

V gene TRBV15 combines with J gene TRBJ2-1, with 8 bases matching TRBD1. Losses at the gene ends were 5 bases for V and 2 bases for J; bases not matched to a gene: 5. This CDR3 spans 15 amino acids. Germline loops: CDR1 LNHNV, CDR2 YYDKDF (reference sequence). The CDR3 loop reads CATSVGQGPYNEQFF. In DNA, the CDR3 is TGTGCCACCAGCGTCGGACAGGGCCCCTACAATGAGCAGTTCTTC.

The rearrangement links TRBV7-2 to TRBJ2-7, with D maybe TRBD1 (6 bases). CDR1 SGHTA and CDR2 FQGNSA come from the germline V gene. With 2 bases removed from V and 6 bases from J, the gap between germline ends came to 17 bases. The CDR3 sequence is 15 residues long. The CDR3 bases are TGTGCCAGCAGCTTACTCCAGGGGACGCATGGCGAGCAGTACTTC. Translation gives CASSLLQGTHGEQYF.

In this sample, this clone turned up a few times. The rearrangement uses TRBV27 and TRBJ2-3, with 8 positions matching TRBD2. Unmatched junction bases numbered 5, after V lost 0 bases and J lost 6 bases. The germline V gene has CDR1 MNHEY and CDR2 SMNVEV (reference sequence). The CDR3 covers 15 residues. CDR3 coding DNA: TGTGCCAGCAGTTTATCAGCGGGAGTTTTCGATACGCAGTATTTT. Encoded protein: CASSLSAGVFDTQYF.

The genes are TRBV3-1 (or the pseudogene TRBV3-2) and TRBJ2-1, with 11 bases fitting TRBD2. The length of the CDR3 is 19 residues. Germline assignment: CDR1 LGHDT and CDR2 YNNKEL (reference sequence). V gave up 0 bases and J gave up 3 bases; unmatched junction bases: 10. CDR3 coding DNA: TGTGCCAGCAGCCAAGATCTTGTGGCTAGCGGGGGGCGCTACAATGAGCAGTTCTTC. Its translation: CASSQDLVASGGRYNEQFF.

The chain is built from TRBV19 and TRBJ2-5, with D perhaps TRBD1 (6 bases). Per the germline V gene, CDR1 is LNHDA and CDR2 is SQIVND (reference sequence). The V end was cut by 4 bases, the J end by 3 bases, with 9 bases between. This CDR3 is built from 13 residues. CDR3 sequence (DNA): TGTGCCAGTAGTAAGGCAGGGGAAGAGACCCAGTACTTC. Residues: CASSKAGEETQYF.

CDR3 loop: CASSLSSGRQYEQYF. DNA for the CDR3: TGTGCCAGCAGCTTAAGTAGCGGGAGACAGTACGAGCAGTACTTC. This chain links TRBV5-4 with TRBJ2-7; 9 positions agree with TRBD2. The V and J ends lost 2 bases and 4 bases, in that order; junction bases with no gene match: 7. The CDR3 is 15 amino acids. The V gene's germline CDR1 is SGHNT and CDR2 YYREEE (reference sequence).